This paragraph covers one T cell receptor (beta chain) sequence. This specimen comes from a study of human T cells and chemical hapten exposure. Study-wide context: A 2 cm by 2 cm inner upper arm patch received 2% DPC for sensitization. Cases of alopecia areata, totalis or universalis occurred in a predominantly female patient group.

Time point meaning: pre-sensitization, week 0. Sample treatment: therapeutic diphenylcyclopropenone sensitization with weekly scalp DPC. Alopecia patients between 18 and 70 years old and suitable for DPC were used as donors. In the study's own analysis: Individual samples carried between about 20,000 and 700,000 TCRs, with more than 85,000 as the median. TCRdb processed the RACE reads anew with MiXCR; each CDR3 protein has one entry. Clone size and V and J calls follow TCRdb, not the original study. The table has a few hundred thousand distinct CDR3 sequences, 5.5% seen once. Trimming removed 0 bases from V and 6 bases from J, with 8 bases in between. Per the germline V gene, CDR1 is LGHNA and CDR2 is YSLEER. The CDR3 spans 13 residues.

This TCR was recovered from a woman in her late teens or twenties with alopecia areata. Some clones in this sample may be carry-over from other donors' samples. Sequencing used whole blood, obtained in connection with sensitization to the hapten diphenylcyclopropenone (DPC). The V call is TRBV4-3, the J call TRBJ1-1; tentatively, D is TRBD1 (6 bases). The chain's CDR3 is CASSQDRGPEAFF. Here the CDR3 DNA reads TGCGCCAGCAGCCAAGACAGGGGCCCTGAAGCTTTCTTT.